This T cell receptor beta chain was sequenced in a study of T cell responses to AZD1222 COVID-19 vaccine. This CDR3 has 15 amino acids. Trimming cost V 0 bases and J 8 bases, with 16 bases left between them. CDR1 and CDR2 from the germline V gene are LGHNA and YSLEER. Clones were sequenced by immunoSEQ multiplex PCR, and TCRdb holds only the in-frame ones, with some missing. The sample holds tens of thousands of clones; 80% to 95% are singletons and the top ten take about 5.7%. This specimen was peripheral blood, taken 28 days after the second dose of the MenACWY control vaccine. This chain connects TRBV4-3 to TRBJ1-2; no clear D gene. The origin of this receptor is an adult who received the MenACWY meningococcal vaccine as a control. DNA for the CDR3: TGCGCCAGCAGCCAAGATCGTGGAGGGAATGGGGGCTACACCTTC. The encoded protein is CASSQDRGGNGGYTF.